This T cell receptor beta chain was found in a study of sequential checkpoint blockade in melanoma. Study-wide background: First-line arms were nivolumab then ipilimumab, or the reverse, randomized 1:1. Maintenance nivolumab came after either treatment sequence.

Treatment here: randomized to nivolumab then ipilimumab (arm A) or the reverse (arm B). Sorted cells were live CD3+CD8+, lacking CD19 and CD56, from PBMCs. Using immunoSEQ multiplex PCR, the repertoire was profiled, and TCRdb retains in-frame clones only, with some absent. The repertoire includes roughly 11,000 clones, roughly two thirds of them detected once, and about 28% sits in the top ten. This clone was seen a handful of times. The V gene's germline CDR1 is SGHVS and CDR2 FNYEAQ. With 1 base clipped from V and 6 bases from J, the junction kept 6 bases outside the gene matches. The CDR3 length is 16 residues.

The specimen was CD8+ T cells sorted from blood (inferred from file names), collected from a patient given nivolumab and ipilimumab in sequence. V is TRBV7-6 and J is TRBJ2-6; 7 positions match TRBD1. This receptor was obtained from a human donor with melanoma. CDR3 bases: TGTGCCAGCAGCTTAGGACAGGGCCCGTTGGCCAACGTCCTGACTTTC. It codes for CASSLGQGPLANVLTF. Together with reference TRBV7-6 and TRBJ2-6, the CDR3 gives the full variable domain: GAGVSQSPRYKVTKRGQDVALRCDPISGHVSLYWYRQALGQGPEFLTYFNYEAQQDKSGLPNDRFSAERPEGSISTLTIQRTEQRDSAMYRCASSLGQGPLANVLTFGAGSRLTVL.